This entry describes one T cell receptor beta chain. Many counts were recorded for this clonotype. Its recognized antigen is unknown. There are no base qualities to consult, and no much larger clone falls within one base. Hyperthyroidism patients were aged 18 to 65 years and newly diagnosed, with disease duration of less than 2 months. Patients with uncontrolled infections, other autoimmune diseases, pregnancy or lactation were excluded. Clinical symptoms, serum thyroxine and TRAb, thyroid ultrasound, and orbital computed tomography formed the basis for the diagnoses. For progressor patients, blood was drawn at the first diagnosis of hyperthyroidism, before any ophthalmopathy symptoms had appeared. PBMCs were separated from over 9 ml of fresh peripheral blood using Ficoll-Paque density gradient centrifugation. Patients classed as progressors first received a Graves' hyperthyroidism diagnosis and then went on to develop ophthalmopathy during follow-up. Total RNA was extracted with Trizol reagent, and quality was checked on an Agilent 2100 Bioanalyzer.

This entry comes from a study of T cells in Graves' hyperthyroidism and ophthalmopathy (dated by TCRdb to the late 2010s). At the level of the whole study: Peripheral blood samples were taken at the time of initial diagnosis, prior to any treatment. To identify TCR V-J signatures that set the groups apart, the researchers used a discovery cohort of 100 or so patients, made up of fewer than 50 with Graves' ophthalmopathy and about 60 with stable Graves' hyperthyroidism. Whether ophthalmopathy could be predicted prospectively was tested in an independent validation cohort made up of about 18 hyperthyroidism patients plus 17 patients who later progressed to ophthalmopathy. The approximately 100 discovery patients were randomly divided into training and test sets at a 7:3 ratio. Thyroid tissue and blood T-cell repertoires from more than 5 Graves' hyperthyroidism patients were also compared in the study. After sampling, hyperthyroidism patients received methimazole starting at 30 mg daily, and ophthalmopathy patients received high-dose intravenous methylprednisolone. The paper describes TCR Vbeta CDR3 sequencing of about 140 peripheral blood samples, made up of 43 ophthalmopathy patients, approximately 73 hyperthyroidism patients and roughly 17 progressor patients.

TCR beta CDR3 regions were amplified from RNA transcripts. The TCR CDR3 was subjected to a first round of RT-PCR using the HTBI primer set and the Qiagen OneStep RT-PCR kit. Libraries were constructed in a second round of multiplex PCR, after which size selection and purification were performed. Sequencing of the libraries was done on an Illumina HiSeq2000 using paired-end 100 bp reads. The paper's processing steps were these. SOAPnuke was used to process the raw data, with reads discarded if the reads contained adapters or uncalled bases, had a mean Phred below 15, or lacked an exact constant-primer or identifier match. COPE v1.2.5 was used to merge the high-quality paired reads, and each unique nucleotide sequence was defined as a clonotype. Clonotypes were aligned to IMGT TRBV, TRBD and TRBJ reference segments using MiTCR v1.1. The analysis included only V-J combinations with a frequency above 0.0001, which together covered roughly 99% of the repertoires. The TCS score was defined as the ratio of F50 (clonal expansion) to E x V (chaos), calculated using BLOSUM62-based TCRdist between CDR3 peptides within each V-J. Welch's t-statistics and random forest reduced roughly 540 V-J features to about 13, which were used in a naive Bayes classifier (R e1071). TCRdb ran its own pipeline on the public reads, namely fastp trimming at Q25 and MiXCR clone calling, and kept in-frame beta chains. Each record represents a unique CDR3 protein, reported with the most common genes and DNA among its rows. These V and J calls derive from TCRdb rather than the authors' analysis. This sample comprises around 380,000 distinct CDR3 sequences, approximately 13% of them detected only once. The ten most abundant clones make up more than 20% of the sample.

Including the terminal cysteine and phenylalanine, the CDR3 comprises 14 residues. The DNA shown is the 42-base CDR3, in frame from base 1. Unmatched junction bases come to 4, with V trimmed by 3 bases and J by 9 bases. CDR1 SGHTA and CDR2 FQGNSA are derived from the germline V gene. Overall study results and their limits: In validation, progression to ophthalmopathy was predicted by the model with nearly 71% sensitivity and 72% to 85% specificity, a median of roughly six months before onset. Most expanded thyroid clonotypes (frequency above 0.001) were also found in blood, which suggests that blood repertoires may mirror thyroid immune responses. A 13 V-J signature model separated ophthalmopathy from stable hyperthyroidism, with approximately 87% sensitivity and 81.08% specificity in cross-validation and 80%/75% in testing. Sample size was not statistically predetermined, and blinding of investigators to group allocation was not performed.

This TCR was sampled from a man in his thirties or forties with Graves' hyperthyroidism that later progressed to Graves' ophthalmopathy. The sample taken for sequencing was blood. This chain is built from TRBV7-2 and TRBJ2-1; TRBD2 fits 11 bases in the junction. The DNA reads TGTGCCAGCAGCTTCGTAGCGGGGGGGCGTGAGCAGTTCTTC. Its protein reads: CASSFVAGGREQFF. With the rest looked up from the reference TRBV7-2 and TRBJ2-1 genes rather than sequenced, the full variable domain is GAGVSQSPSNKVTEKGKDVELRCDPISGHTALYWYRQSLGQGLEFLIYFQGNSAPDKSGLPSDRFSAERTGGSVSTLTIQRTQQEDSAVYLCASSFVAGGREQFFGPGTRLTVL.